This TCR beta chain was recorded in a study of TIL therapy for anti-PD-1-resistant metastatic lung cancer. This was the immunoSEQ v3 assay. Only in-frame clones appear in the TCRdb table, and some are missing; sequencing was by immunoSEQ multiplex PCR. The data show 55,000 to 65,000 clones, with more than 60% seen just once and 1.8% held by the top ten. Time point specified: pre-treatment sample, taken before nivolumab and TIL therapy. This CDR3 spans 15 amino acids. Germline V gene data show CDR1 as SGHTA and CDR2 as FQGNSA. Trimming removed 4 bases from V and 4 bases from J, with 17 bases in between.

The source of this sequence is a person aged 25 to 85 with non-small cell lung cancer. V is TRBV7-2 and J is TRBJ2-7, with D unresolved. The input for sequencing was blood, taken at baseline. CDR3: CASSSQPDPRYEQYF. CDR3 DNA sequence: TGTGCCAGCAGCTCCCAACCGGACCCCCGGTACGAGCAGTACTTC.